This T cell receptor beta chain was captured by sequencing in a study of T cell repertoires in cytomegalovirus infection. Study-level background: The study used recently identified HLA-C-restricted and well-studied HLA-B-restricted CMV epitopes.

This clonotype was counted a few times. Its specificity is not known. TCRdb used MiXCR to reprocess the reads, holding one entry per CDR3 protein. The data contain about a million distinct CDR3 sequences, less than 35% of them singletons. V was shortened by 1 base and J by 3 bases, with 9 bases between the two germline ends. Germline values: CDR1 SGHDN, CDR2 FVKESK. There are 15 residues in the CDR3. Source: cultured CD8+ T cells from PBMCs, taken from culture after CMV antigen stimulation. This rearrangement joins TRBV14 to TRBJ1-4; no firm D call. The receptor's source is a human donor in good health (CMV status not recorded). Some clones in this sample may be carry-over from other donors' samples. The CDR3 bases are TGTGCCAGCAGCCAAGGCGAAAGCGCTAATGAAAAACTGTTTTTT. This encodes CASSQGESANEKLFF.